The following is a T cell receptor (beta chain) sequence with its context. V shed 3 bases and J 0 bases; nucleotides not matched to a gene: 5. The CDR3 has 17 amino acids. Germline assignment: CDR1 SGHDT and CDR2 YYEEEE. TCRdb's copy holds only in-frame clones and misses some; the assay was immunoSEQ multiplex PCR. This sample has around 180,000 clones, with about 86% found just once. The data derive from a study of control samples from healthy donors and cancer patients. Specimen: blood. The chain recombines TRBV5-6 with TRBJ1-6; 8 nucleotides line up with TRBD1. This sequence originates from a woman under 40 in good health. In nucleotides, the CDR3 is TGTGCCAGCAGCTGGAGGACAGGGAGCTCCTATAATTCACCCCTCCACTTT. Translating gives CASSWRTGSSYNSPLHF.